The next 23 T cell receptor beta chains were all read from a single sample in a study of cytomegalovirus exposure and HLA in healthy donors. PCR employed 60 Vbeta and 13 Jbeta primers. Measured with immunoSEQ multiplex PCR; TCRdb has only the in-frame clones, and not every one. The repertoire includes 85,000 to 120,000 clones, roughly 80% of them detected once, and about 2.5% sits in the top ten. Material for sequencing was PBMCs. The source of these receptors is a middle-aged man in good health and CMV-seronegative.

V is TRBV6-6 and J is TRBJ1-2; tentatively, D is TRBD1 (6 bases). CDR1 is MNHNY and CDR2 is SVGAGI in the germline V gene (reference sequence). With 10 bases removed from V and 8 bases from J, the gap between germline ends came to 11 bases. This CDR3 contains 10 residues. The CDR3 coding sequence is TGTGCCATCCAGGGGTTGGGCTACACCTTC. It codes for CAIQGLGYTF.

This clone was picked up a small number of times. V gene TRBV7-9 combines with J gene TRBJ1-2, with D uncertain. Germline CDR1 reads SEHNR; CDR2 reads FQNEAQ (reference sequence). V dropped 1 base and J dropped 4 bases, with 4 bases sitting between them. CDR3 length: 12 amino acids. CDR3 sequence reads: CASSLDGYGYTF. The CDR3, as DNA: TGTGCCAGCAGCTTAGACGGCTATGGCTACACCTTC.

The chain couples TRBV7-8 to TRBJ2-1; tentatively, D is TRBD2 (6 bases). The CDR3 is 16 residues long. V was shortened by 4 bases and J by 1 base, with 14 bases between the two germline ends. The germline V gene has CDR1 SGHVS and CDR2 FQNEAQ. The CDR3 DNA follows: TGTGCCAGCAGCTCTGGGTGGGGGGTTTCCTACAATGAGCAGTTCTTC. Amino acid sequence: CASSSGWGVSYNEQFF.

The chain has TRBV27 and TRBJ1-3, with 7 bases aligning to TRBD1. Germline V gives CDR1 MNHEY, CDR2 SMNVEV (reference sequence). The trim removed 5 bases at V and 3 bases at J, leaving 10 bases unmatched. This CDR3 is built from 16 residues. CDR3 sequence (DNA): TGTGCCAGCAGTCCCCGGGGGACAGTAGGTGGAAACACCATATATTTT. It is translated as CASSPRGTVGGNTIYF.

This clone appeared a few times. The chain uses TRBV7-9 and TRBJ1-4; 7 bases line up with TRBD1. The length of the CDR3 is 15 residues. J lost 5 bases, V lost 5 bases, and 8 bases had no gene match. The germline V gene encodes CDR1 SEHNR and CDR2 FQNEAQ (reference sequence). The chain's CDR3 is CASSPRQGRNEKLFF. The DNA of the CDR3 is TGTGCCAGCAGCCCACGACAGGGCCGGAATGAAAAACTGTTTTTT.

This clone has more than one count but fewer than ten. The chain recombines TRBV9 with TRBJ2-1; D possibly corresponds to TRBD2 (7 bases). Trimming removed 3 bases at V and 4 bases at J, with 11 bases between. The CDR3 extends over 14 amino acids. The germline V gene encodes CDR1 SGDLS and CDR2 YYNGEE. CDR3 residues: CASSESGTYNEQFF. The CDR3 DNA reads as TGTGCCAGCAGCGAGAGCGGGACATACAATGAGCAGTTCTTC. The full variable domain, its missing parts supplied by reference TRBV9 and TRBJ2-1, is DSGVTQTPKHLITATGQRVTLRCSPRSGDLSVYWYQQSLDQGLQFLIQYYNGEERAKGNILERFSAQQFPDLHSELNLSSLELGDSALYFCASSESGTYNEQFFGPGTRLTVL.

This chain connects TRBV7-2 to TRBJ1-5; D is ambiguous. Germline V CDR1 and CDR2: SGHTA, FQGNSA. The length of the CDR3 is 14 residues. V shed 2 bases and J shed 3 bases, with 8 bases lying between them. This CDR3 reads CASSLPPLNQPQHF. Written as DNA, the CDR3 is TGTGCCAGCAGCTTACCCCCCCTCAATCAGCCCCAGCATTTT.

This clone was seen only once. The rearrangement uses TRBV10-2 and TRBJ1-5; D might be TRBD1 (6 bases). The CDR3 sequence is 13 residues long. Germline V gives CDR1 WSHSY, CDR2 SAAADI. Between the trimmed V and J ends, which lost 2 bases and 6 bases, there was a span of 8 bases. The CDR3 here is CASSELRGQPQHF. In DNA form, the CDR3 reads TGCGCCAGCAGTGAGCTCAGGGGTCAGCCCCAGCATTTT.

V usage is TRBV7-6 and J usage is TRBJ2-2; 8 nucleotides match TRBD1. The CDR3 spans 18 residues. Germline lookup yields CDR1 SGHVS and CDR2 FNYEAQ. Trimming removed 5 bases from V and 2 bases from J; junction bases left unmatched: 13. CDR3 sequence reads: CASSLRGQDLLNTGELFF. The CDR3 DNA sequence: TGTGCCAGCAGCCTCCGGGGACAGGATCTCCTTAACACCGGGGAGCTGTTTTTT.

The J gene is TRBJ1-2, the V gene TRBV12-5, with D maybe TRBD1 (5 bases). This CDR3 spans 14 amino acids. The germline CDR1 and CDR2 sequences are LGHNT and FRNRAP. V gave up 4 bases and J gave up 4 bases, with 13 bases separating them. The CDR3 DNA follows: TGTGCTAGTGGTTCGCGACAGCCTCGCTATGGCTACACCTTC. As protein: CASGSRQPRYGYTF. Complete variable domain (other parts from reference TRBV12-5 and TRBJ1-2): DARVTQTPRHKVTEMGQEVTMRCQPILGHNTVFWYRQTMMQGLELLAYFRNRAPLDDSGMPKDRFSAEMPDATLATLKIQPSEPRDSAVYFCASGSRQPRYGYTFGSGTRLTVV.

V gene TRBV7-9 combines with J gene TRBJ2-7; D is unclear. The CDR3 runs to 14 residues. V dropped 4 bases and J dropped 2 bases, with 12 bases sitting between them. The germline V gene has CDR1 SEHNR and CDR2 FQNEAQ (reference sequence). The CDR3 loop reads CASSSDTSTYEQYF. The DNA of the CDR3 is TGTGCCAGCAGCTCAGACACGTCCACCTACGAGCAGTACTTC. Drawing the rest from reference TRBV7-9 and TRBJ2-7, the complete variable domain is DTGVSQNPRHKITKRGQNVTFRCDPISEHNRLYWYRQTLGQGPEFLTYFQNEAQLEKSRLLSDRFSAERPKGSFSTLEIQRTEQGDSAMYLCASSSDTSTYEQYFGPGTRLTVT.

The CDR3 reads CASSLAGTASYEQYF. The CDR3 coding sequence is TGTGCCAGCAGCTTGGCTGGGACAGCCTCCTACGAGCAGTACTTC. The rearrangement joins TRBV5-4 to TRBJ2-7, with 7 positions matching TRBD1. Germline CDR1 reads SGHNT; CDR2 reads YYREEE (reference sequence). The trim removed 0 bases at V and 0 bases at J, leaving 3 bases unmatched. This CDR3 region has 15 residues.

The chain employs TRBV5-1 and TRBJ2-1; D ambiguous. Between the trimmed V and J ends, which lost 0 bases and 5 bases, there was a span of 12 bases. This CDR3 spans 15 amino acids. CDR1 and CDR2 from the germline V gene are SGHRS and YFSETQ. CDR3 sequence: CASSLAGRNDNEQFF. CDR3 in DNA: TGCGCCAGCAGCTTGGCGGGTAGGAACGACAATGAGCAGTTCTTC.

This chain links TRBV5-4 with TRBJ2-5, with TRBD1 matching over 7 bases. Germline assignment: CDR1 SGHNT and CDR2 YYREEE (reference sequence). The CDR3 runs 12 residues. Here the CDR3 DNA reads TGTGCGACACAGGGGCCCCAAGAGACCCAGTACTTC. It codes for CATQGPQETQYF.

The chain carries TRBV6-5 and TRBJ2-2, with 8 nucleotides matching TRBD2. J was trimmed by 3 bases and V by 0 bases; bases with no gene match: 3. Germline CDR1 and CDR2: MNHEY and SVGAGI. CDR3 length equals 16 residues. CDR3 in amino acids: CASSYSSGGYTGELFF. As DNA, the CDR3 is TGTGCCAGCAGTTACTCAAGCGGGGGCTACACCGGGGAGCTGTTTTTT.

This clone was recorded a few times. The V call is TRBV29-1, the J call TRBJ2-3; possibly TRBD1 for D (6 bases). The ends were cut back, 5 bases at V and 0 bases at J, with 15 bases in the middle. CDR3 length: 15 amino acids. The germline CDR1 and CDR2 sequences are SQVTM and ANQGSEA. The CDR3 DNA follows: TGCAGCGTTTCCTCCGGGACACATAGCACAGATACGCAGTATTTT. It specifies CSVSSGTHSTDTQYF.

Only a few counts were recorded for this clone. The chain uses TRBV5-4 and TRBJ2-3; 9 positions match TRBD1. Per germline, CDR1 SGHNT and CDR2 YYREEE (reference sequence). The CDR3 totals 15 residues. V gave up 5 bases and J gave up 4 bases; unmatched junction bases: 8. CDR3 coding DNA: TGTGCCAGCAGTCTGGGACAGGGAGGGGCAGATACGCAGTATTTT. It specifies CASSLGQGGADTQYF.

V usage is TRBV20-1 and J usage is TRBJ2-3, with unresolved D. This CDR3 is built from 11 residues. V gave up 6 bases and J gave up 1 base, with 5 bases separating them. Germline CDR1 reads DFQATT; CDR2 reads SNEGSKA (reference sequence). The DNA of the CDR3 is TGCAGTGCGCCGGGCACAGATACGCAGTATTTT. The encoded protein is CSAPGTDTQYF.

The gene calls are TRBV10-1 and TRBJ2-4; D is unresolved. The CDR3 loop spans 13 amino acids. Germline V gene sequence: CDR1 WNHNN, CDR2 SYGVQD (reference sequence). V gave up 4 bases and J gave up 8 bases, with 12 bases separating them. CDR3 amino acids: CASSASPSDIQYF. The CDR3 nucleotides are TGCGCCAGCAGTGCCTCCCCTTCGGACATTCAGTACTTC.

This clone was picked up one time. The V call is TRBV10-3, the J call TRBJ2-2; D gene unclear. CDR1 is ENHRY, CDR2 SYGVKD, per germline. Trimming left V 3 bases short and J 1 base short, with 12 bases between. The CDR3 is 16 residues long. CDR3 in DNA: TGTGCCATCAGTGATGACGGCGAGGAGAACACCGGGGAGCTGTTTTTT. It is translated as CAISDDGEENTGELFF.

The chain recombines TRBV29-1 with TRBJ2-1, with 9 nucleotides matching TRBD2. The germline V gene encodes CDR1 SQVTM and CDR2 ANQGSEA. J lost 2 bases, V lost 4 bases, and 3 bases had no gene match. The CDR3 runs to 14 residues. The CDR3 here is CSVGRLAAYNEQFF. The CDR3 DNA is TGCAGCGTTGGACGACTAGCGGCCTACAATGAGCAGTTCTTC.

J is TRBJ1-4 and V is TRBV7-2; D is unclear. Trimming pared 6 bases from V and 0 bases from J, leaving 8 bases between. The CDR3 contains 14 residues. Germline V CDR1 and CDR2: SGHTA, FQGNSA. The CDR3 DNA follows: TGTGCCAGCAGGGAGGGAACAACTAATGAAAAACTGTTTTTT. Its translation: CASREGTTNEKLFF.

The V and J genes are TRBV5-1 and TRBJ2-1; possible D gene TRBD1, 6 bases. The germline V gene encodes CDR1 SGHRS and CDR2 YFSETQ. V was cut by 2 bases and J by 7 bases, with 13 bases left in between. The CDR3 extends over 14 amino acids. CDR3 in amino acids: CASSLTGFVNEQFF. The CDR3 bases are TGCGCCAGCAGCTTAACAGGGTTCGTGAATGAGCAGTTCTTC.